Below, one TCR beta chain is given with its context. With the read ending 3 residues before the CDR3 end, the germline J gene is used to fill in that end. This sample was taken from a study of T cells in women clearing cervical HPV infection. Profiled with immunoSEQ multiplex PCR; TCRdb holds only in-frame clones, not every one. The sample totals tens of thousands of clones. Germline V gives CDR1 KGHSH, CDR2 LQKENI. The CDR3 is 15 amino acids. V was clipped by 4 bases and J by 0 bases; unmatched bases: 3. This chain uses TRBV18 with TRBJ1-3; TRBD1 agrees at 7 bases. Sequenced input: blood buffy coat. This TCR was recovered from a woman aged 18-70 years with a cervical HPV16 infection that either progressed to CIN3+ or cleared (not recorded which). CDR3 sequence: CASSHDRASGNTIYF. The part of the CDR3 DNA that was read is TGTGCCAGCTCACACGACAGGGCCTCTGGAAACACC.